The 7 T cell receptor beta chains below were found in one sample sequenced in a study of T cells in Graves' hyperthyroidism and ophthalmopathy. There were TCR beta CDR3 regions amplified from RNA transcripts. RT-PCR in the first round (using the HTBI primer set) targeted the TCR CDR3. TCRdb re-called the multiplex PCR reads through MiXCR, storing one row per CDR3 protein. The table records 200,000 to 250,000 distinct CDR3 sequences, approximately 16% of them present only once. Sequenced: blood. These receptors came from a woman aged 18-29 years with Graves' ophthalmopathy.

The genes are TRBV3-2 and TRBJ2-2; the table's TRBD2 call for D was not verified on the DNA. TRBV3-2 is a pseudogene locus. This CDR3 region has 17 residues. CDR3 region: CASSQGTGGGDTGELFF. The CDR3 DNA follows: TGTGCCAGCAGCCAAGGAACCGGAGGGGGCGACACCGGGGAGCTGTTTTTT.

A few counts support this clonotype. This chain connects TRBV19 to TRBJ2-3; TRBD2 aligns across 8 bases. This CDR3 spans 13 amino acids. Trimming removed 3 bases from V and 4 bases from J; junction bases left unmatched: 0. CDR1 is LNHDA, CDR2 SQIVND, per germline (reference sequence). CDR3 loop: CASSIGGADTQYF. The CDR3 bases are TGTGCCAGTAGTATCGGGGGGGCAGATACGCAGTATTTT. Together with reference TRBV19 and TRBJ2-3, the CDR3 gives the full variable domain: DGGITQSPKYLFRKEGQNVTLSCEQNLNHDAMYWYRQDPGQGLRLIYYSQIVNDFQKGDIAEGYSVSREKKESFPLTVTSAQKNPTAFYLCASSIGGADTQYFGPGTRLTVL.

This clonotype was seen at least ten times. This chain links TRBV28 with TRBJ2-3, with a tentative D call TRBD1 (5 bases). The CDR3 is 13 amino acids. Germline values: CDR1 MDHEN, CDR2 SYDVKM. V was pared by 3 bases and J by 6 bases, with 10 bases between. CDR3 amino acids: CASSFLPGDTQYF. The CDR3 DNA sequence: TGTGCCAGCAGTTTTCTGCCAGGGGATACGCAGTATTTT.

In this sample, this clonotype turned up many times. The chain couples TRBV30 to TRBJ2-7; no clear D gene. Trimming took 1 base from V and 3 from J, leaving 4 bases between them. The germline V gene has CDR1 GTSNPN and CDR2 SVGIG (reference sequence). This CDR3 spans 11 amino acids. CDR3 sequence: CAWSALYEQYF. CDR3 sequence (DNA): TGTGCCTGGAGTGCCCTCTACGAGCAGTACTTC.

The chain joins TRBV5-5 to TRBJ2-7; D is tentatively TRBD1 or TRBD2 (5 bases each). V lost 0 bases to trimming and J lost 2 bases, with 12 bases between them. Germline V gives CDR1 SGHKS, CDR2 YYEKEE (reference sequence). The CDR3 consists of 15 residues. Written as DNA, the CDR3 is TGTGCCAGCAGCTTGGGGGGGACGGACCCCTACGAGCAGTACTTC. Translation: CASSLGGTDPYEQYF.

This clonotype was seen more than once but under ten times. A much larger clonotype is one base distant, so this may be a read error. The chain recombines TRBV27 with TRBJ2-5, with TRBD2 identical over 7 bases. The trim removed 5 bases at V and 4 bases at J, leaving 10 bases unmatched. Germline V gives CDR1 MNHEY, CDR2 SMNVEV (reference sequence). The CDR3 spans 15 residues. CDR3 coding DNA: TGTGCCAGCAGTCGGACTGGCGGGAGTGGAGAGACCCAGTACTTC. It codes for CASSRTGGSGETQYF.

This clonotype was detected ten times or more. The chain employs TRBV7-9 and TRBJ2-7; TRBD1 matches 7 bases. The length of the CDR3 is 14 residues. Germline trimming cut 6 bases from V and 2 bases from J; bases unmatched to any gene: 7. Per germline, CDR1 SEHNR and CDR2 FQNEAQ (reference sequence). The chain's CDR3 is CASSRGTETYEQYF. CDR3 nucleotide sequence: TGTGCCAGCAGTAGGGGGACAGAGACCTACGAGCAGTACTTC.